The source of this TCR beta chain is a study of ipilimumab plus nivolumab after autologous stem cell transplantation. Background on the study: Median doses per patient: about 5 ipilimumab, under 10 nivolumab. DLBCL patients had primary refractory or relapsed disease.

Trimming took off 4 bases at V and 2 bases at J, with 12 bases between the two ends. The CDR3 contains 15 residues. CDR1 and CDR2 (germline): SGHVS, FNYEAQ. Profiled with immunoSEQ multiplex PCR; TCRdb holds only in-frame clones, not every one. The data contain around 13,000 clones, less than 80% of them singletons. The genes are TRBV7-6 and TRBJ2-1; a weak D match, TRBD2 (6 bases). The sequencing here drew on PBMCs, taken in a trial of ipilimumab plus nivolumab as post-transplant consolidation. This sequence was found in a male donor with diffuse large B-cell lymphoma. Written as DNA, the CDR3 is TGTGCCAGCAGCTCCAGCGGGCAGACCTACAATGAGCAGTTCTTC. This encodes CASSSSGQTYNEQFF.